The 4 T cell receptor beta chains listed next were all sequenced from one sample in a study of cytomegalovirus exposure and HLA in healthy donors. Primers included in the PCR were 60 Vbeta and 13 Jbeta primers. Produced via immunoSEQ multiplex PCR; TCRdb's table is partial and in-frame only. This table holds tens of thousands of clones, 86% found once. Material for sequencing was PBMCs. These receptors were obtained from a man aged 25-45 years in good health and CMV-seropositive.

The chain has TRBV5-1 and TRBJ2-2; 8 bases line up with TRBD2. With V trimmed by 5 bases and J by 4 bases, 7 bases remained unmatched. CDR3 size: 15 residues. Per the germline V gene, CDR1 is SGHRS and CDR2 is YFSETQ. CDR3 DNA: TGCGCCAGCAGTTCAAGCGGGAGAAGCACCGGGGAGCTGTTTTTT. It translates to CASSSSGRSTGELFF.

The chain joins TRBV28 to TRBJ2-3, with 10 bases aligning to TRBD1. From germline, CDR1 is MDHEN and CDR2 SYDVKM. V lost 7 bases, J lost 2 bases, and 12 bases stayed unmatched. The CDR3 has 17 residues. The CDR3 here is CASTPRRDRGFTDTQYF. CDR3 nucleotides: TGTGCCAGCACCCCAAGGCGGGACAGGGGATTCACAGATACGCAGTATTTT.

The CDR3 DNA reads as TGCGCCAGCGGACACGGACTAGCAGACTCCTACGAGCAGTACTTC. Translated: CASGHGLADSYEQYF. The chain employs TRBV5-1 and TRBJ2-7; 8 bases are a match to TRBD2. The germline V gene has CDR1 SGHRS and CDR2 YFSETQ. The length of the CDR3 is 15 residues. V trimming: 7 bases; J trimming: 0 bases; junction bases outside the gene matches: 9.

The chain recombines TRBV7-8 with TRBJ2-5; 10 bases map to TRBD1. V trimming: 5 bases; J trimming: 3 bases; junction bases outside the gene matches: 6. Germline V gives CDR1 SGHVS, CDR2 FQNEAQ. The CDR3 spans 15 residues. DNA of the CDR3: TGTGCCAGCAGCGGGGCCGGGACAGGGGAAGAGACCCAGTACTTC. Translated, it gives CASSGAGTGEETQYF.